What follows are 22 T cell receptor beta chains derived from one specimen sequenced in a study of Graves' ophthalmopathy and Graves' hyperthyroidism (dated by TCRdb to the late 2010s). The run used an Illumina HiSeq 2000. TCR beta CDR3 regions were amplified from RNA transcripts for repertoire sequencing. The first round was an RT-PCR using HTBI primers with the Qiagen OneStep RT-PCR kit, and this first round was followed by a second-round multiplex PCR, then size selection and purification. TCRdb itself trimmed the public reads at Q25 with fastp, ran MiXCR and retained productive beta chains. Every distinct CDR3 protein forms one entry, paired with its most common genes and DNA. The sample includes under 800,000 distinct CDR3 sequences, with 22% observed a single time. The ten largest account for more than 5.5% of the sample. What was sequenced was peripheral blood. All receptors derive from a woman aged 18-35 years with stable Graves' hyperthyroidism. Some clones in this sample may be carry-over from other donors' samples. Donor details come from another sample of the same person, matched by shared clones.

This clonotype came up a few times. The CDR3 sequence is CASSSIRDRNNSPLHF. Written as DNA, the CDR3 is TGTGCCAGCAGCTCGATCCGGGACAGGAATAATTCACCCCTCCACTTT. The chain has TRBV7-2 and TRBJ1-6; TRBD1 aligns across 8 bases. V lost 4 bases and J lost 5; bases outside the gene matches: 7. This CDR3 has 16 residues. Germline V gene data show CDR1 as SGHTA and CDR2 as FQGNSA.

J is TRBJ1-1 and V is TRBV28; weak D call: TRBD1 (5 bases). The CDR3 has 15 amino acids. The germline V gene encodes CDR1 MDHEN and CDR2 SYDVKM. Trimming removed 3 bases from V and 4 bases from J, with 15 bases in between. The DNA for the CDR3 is TGTGCCAGCAGTTTGTCCCCAGGGTCGGTCACTGAAGCTTTCTTT. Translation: CASSLSPGSVTEAFF.

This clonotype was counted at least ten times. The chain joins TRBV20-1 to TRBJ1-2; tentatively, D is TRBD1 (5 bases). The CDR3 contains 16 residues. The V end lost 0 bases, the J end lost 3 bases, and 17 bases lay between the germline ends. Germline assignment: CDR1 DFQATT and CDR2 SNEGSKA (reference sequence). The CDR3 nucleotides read TGCAGTGCTAGAGATCCCCGAGGGGCGCGTGACTATGGCTACACCTTC. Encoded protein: CSARDPRGARDYGYTF.

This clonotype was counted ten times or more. The CDR3 DNA reads as TGCGCCAGCAGCGGGGACGACAGGGTGAAATACGAGCAGTACTTC. Its translation is CASSGDDRVKYEQYF. This chain connects TRBV5-1 to TRBJ2-7; 7 nucleotides match TRBD1. The V and J ends lost 4 bases and 4 bases, in that order; junction bases with no gene match: 11. The CDR3 contains 15 residues. Germline V gives CDR1 SGHRS, CDR2 YFSETQ.

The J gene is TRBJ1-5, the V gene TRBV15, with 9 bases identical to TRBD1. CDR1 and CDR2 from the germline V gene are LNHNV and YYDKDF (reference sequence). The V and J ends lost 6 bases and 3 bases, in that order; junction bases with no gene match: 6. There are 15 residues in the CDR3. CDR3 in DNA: TGTGCCACCAGACCGGGACAGGGCCCCAATCAGCCCCAGCATTTT. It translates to CATRPGQGPNQPQHF.

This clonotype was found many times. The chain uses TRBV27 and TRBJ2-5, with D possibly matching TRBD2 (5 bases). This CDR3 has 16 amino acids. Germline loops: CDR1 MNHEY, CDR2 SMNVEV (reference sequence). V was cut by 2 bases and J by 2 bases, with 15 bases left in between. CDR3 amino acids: CASSLAGSATQETQYF. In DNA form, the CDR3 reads TGTGCCAGCAGTTTAGCGGGTTCAGCCACACAAGAGACCCAGTACTTC.

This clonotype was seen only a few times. The CDR3 sequence is CASSHPQGRSYEQYF. CDR3 nucleotides: TGCGCCAGCAGCCACCCTCAGGGGCGCTCCTACGAGCAGTACTTC. The gene calls are TRBV4-1 and TRBJ2-7; maybe TRBD1 (6 bases). Germline-derived CDR1 and CDR2 are MGHRA and YSYEKL. The CDR3 totals 15 residues. V was cut by 3 bases and J by 0 bases, with 12 bases left in between.

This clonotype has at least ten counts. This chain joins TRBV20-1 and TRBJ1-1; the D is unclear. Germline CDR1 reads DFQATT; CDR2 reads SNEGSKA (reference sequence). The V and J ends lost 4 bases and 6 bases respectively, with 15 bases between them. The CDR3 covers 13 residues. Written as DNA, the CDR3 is TGCAGTGCTACCCGGACCTACTCCCCTGAAGCTTTCTTT. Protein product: CSATRTYSPEAFF.

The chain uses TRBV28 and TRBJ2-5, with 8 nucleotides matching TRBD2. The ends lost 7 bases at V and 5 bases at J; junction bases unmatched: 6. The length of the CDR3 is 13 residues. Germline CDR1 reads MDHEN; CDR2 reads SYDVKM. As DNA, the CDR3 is TGTGCCAGCACCACGGGGGGGCTGGAGACCCAGTACTTC. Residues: CASTTGGLETQYF.

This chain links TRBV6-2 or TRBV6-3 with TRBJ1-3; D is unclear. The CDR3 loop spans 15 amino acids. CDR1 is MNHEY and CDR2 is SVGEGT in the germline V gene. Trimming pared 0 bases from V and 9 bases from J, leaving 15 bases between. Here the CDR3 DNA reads TGTGCCAGCAGTTACTCGACCCAGCGGAGGTCCACCATATATTTT. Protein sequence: CASSYSTQRRSTIYF.

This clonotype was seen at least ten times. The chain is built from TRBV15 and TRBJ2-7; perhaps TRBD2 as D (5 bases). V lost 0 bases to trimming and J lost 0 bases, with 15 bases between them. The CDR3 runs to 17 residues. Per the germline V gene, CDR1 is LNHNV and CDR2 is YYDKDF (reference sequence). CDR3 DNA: TGTGCCACCAGCAGAGATAGGATCGGGGTAAGCTCCTACGAGCAGTACTTC. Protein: CATSRDRIGVSSYEQYF.

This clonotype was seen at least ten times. The DNA of the CDR3 is TGTGCCAGCAGTCAACACAGGGGAAGTGACACTGAAGCTTTCTTT. This encodes CASSQHRGSDTEAFF. The V gene is TRBV12-3 or TRBV12-4, the J gene TRBJ1-1, with 7 bases fitting TRBD1. V shed 5 bases, J shed 3 bases, and the junction held 9 bases outside the gene matches. The CDR3 contains 15 residues.

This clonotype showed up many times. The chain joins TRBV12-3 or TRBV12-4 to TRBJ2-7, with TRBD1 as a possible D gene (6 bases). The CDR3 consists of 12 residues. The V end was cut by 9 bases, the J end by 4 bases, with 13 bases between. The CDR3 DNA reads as TGTGCCAGTGCCGGGACAAATTACGAGCAGTACTTC. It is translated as CASAGTNYEQYF.

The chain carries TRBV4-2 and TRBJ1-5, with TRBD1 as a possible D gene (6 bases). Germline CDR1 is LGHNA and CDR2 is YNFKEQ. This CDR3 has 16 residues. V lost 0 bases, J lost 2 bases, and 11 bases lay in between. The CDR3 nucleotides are TGTGCCAGCAGCCAAGACCTGACAGGTGGCAATCAGCCCCAGCATTTT. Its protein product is CASSQDLTGGNQPQHF.

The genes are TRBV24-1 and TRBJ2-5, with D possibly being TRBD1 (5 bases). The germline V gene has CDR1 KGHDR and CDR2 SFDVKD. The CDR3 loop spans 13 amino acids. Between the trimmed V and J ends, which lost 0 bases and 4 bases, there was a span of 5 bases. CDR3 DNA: TGTGCCACCAGTGATTTGCAGGGAGAGACCCAGTACTTC. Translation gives CATSDLQGETQYF.

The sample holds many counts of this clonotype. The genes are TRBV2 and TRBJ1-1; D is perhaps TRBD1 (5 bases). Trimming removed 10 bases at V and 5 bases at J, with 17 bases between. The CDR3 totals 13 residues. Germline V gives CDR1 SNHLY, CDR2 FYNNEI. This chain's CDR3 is CATQSRAGTEAFF. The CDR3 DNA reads TGTGCCACCCAGTCCAGGGCGGGAACTGAAGCTTTCTTT.

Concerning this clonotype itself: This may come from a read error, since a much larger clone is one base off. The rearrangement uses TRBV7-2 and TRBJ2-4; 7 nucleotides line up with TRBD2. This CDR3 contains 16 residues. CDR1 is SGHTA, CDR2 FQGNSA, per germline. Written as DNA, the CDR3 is TGTGCCAGCAGCTTAGCGGGAGGCGGGAGACTAAACATTAAGTACTTC. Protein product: CASSLAGGGRLNIKYF.

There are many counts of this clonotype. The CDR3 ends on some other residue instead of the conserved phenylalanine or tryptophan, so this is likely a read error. The CDR3 DNA follows: TGTGCCAGCAGCCGTTCCGGGACTAGCGGGGGGGCCCAAGAGACCCAGTACTCC. This sequence encodes CASSRSGTSGGAQETQYS. The rearrangement links TRBV6-1 to TRBJ2-5, with TRBD2 matching over 16 bases. Per the germline V gene, CDR1 is MNHNS and CDR2 is SASEGT. The CDR3 covers 18 residues. The trim removed 6 bases at V and 1 base at J, leaving 8 bases unmatched.

The CDR3 sequence: CATSRDLNLNYGYTF. CDR3 coding DNA: TGTGCCACCAGCAGAGATCTAAACTTGAACTATGGCTACACCTTC. This chain connects TRBV15 to TRBJ1-2, with D hard to call. The V gene lost 0 bases and the J gene lost 2 bases, with 10 bases spanning the gap. There are 15 residues in the CDR3. CDR1 is LNHNV and CDR2 is YYDKDF in the germline V gene (reference sequence). Drawing the rest from reference TRBV15 and TRBJ1-2, the complete variable domain is DAMVIQNPRYQVTQFGKPVTLSCSQTLNHNVMYWYQQKSSQAPKLLFHYYDKDFNNEADTPDNFQSRRPNTSFCFLDIRSPGLGDTAMYLCATSRDLNLNYGYTFGSGTRLTVV.

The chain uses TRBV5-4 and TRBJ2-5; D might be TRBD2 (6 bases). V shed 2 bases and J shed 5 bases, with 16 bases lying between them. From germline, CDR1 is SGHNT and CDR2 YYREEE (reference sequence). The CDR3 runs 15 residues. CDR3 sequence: CASSFSSGVRETQYF. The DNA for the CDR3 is TGTGCCAGCAGCTTCAGTAGCGGCGTGAGGGAGACCCAGTACTTC.

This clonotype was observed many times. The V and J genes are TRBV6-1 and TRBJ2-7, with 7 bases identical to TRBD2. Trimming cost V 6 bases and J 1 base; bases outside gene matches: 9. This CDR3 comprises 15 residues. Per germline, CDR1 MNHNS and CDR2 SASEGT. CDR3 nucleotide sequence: TGTGCCAGCAGCGCGACCGGGACTACTTCCTACGAGCAGTACTTC. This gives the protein CASSATGTTSYEQYF.

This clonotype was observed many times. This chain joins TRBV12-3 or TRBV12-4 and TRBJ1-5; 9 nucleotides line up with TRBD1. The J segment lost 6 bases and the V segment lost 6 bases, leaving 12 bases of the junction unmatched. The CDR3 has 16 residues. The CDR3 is CASSKQGARAGQPQHF. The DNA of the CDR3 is TGTGCCAGCAGCAAACAGGGGGCGCGGGCGGGTCAGCCCCAGCATTTT.